The clone carrying this T cell receptor beta chain was counted between two and nine times. Its antigen is still unknown. The entry originates in a study of cytomegalovirus exposure and HLA in healthy donors. The PCR ran on 60 Vbeta and 13 Jbeta primers. Clones were read by immunoSEQ multiplex PCR, and TCRdb kept only the in-frame ones, dropping some. This sample has 110,000 to 150,000 clones; roughly 80% occur once, and the top ten carry about 3.1%. Broader study findings: The study assumed roughly uniform donor sequencing depth for presence/absence analyses.

Germline CDR1 reads MGHRA; CDR2 reads YSYEKL. Trimming left V 1 base short and J 3 bases short, with 13 bases between. This CDR3 has 17 amino acids. This TCR came from a man aged 40-55 years in good health and CMV-seronegative. The V gene is TRBV4-1, the J gene TRBJ1-6, with no clear D. Material: PBMCs. The CDR3 region is CASSQGAAERYNSPLHF. For the CDR3, the DNA is TGCGCCAGCAGCCAAGGAGCAGCAGAGCGCTATAATTCACCCCTCCACTTT.